This T cell receptor (beta chain) was captured in a study of blood T cells in healthy people across ages. Total RNA extraction produced at least 5.5 micrograms (per sample) for the study. The CDR3 sequence is 14 residues long. V lost 9 bases and J 0 bases, leaving 16 bases between the germline ends. Germline CDR1 reads SGHRS; CDR2 reads YFSETQ. Next came a second PCR, run for roughly 7 to 12 cycles, which used a sample-barcoded 5' primer along with a J-beta primer mix. Each CDR3 protein is one row after TCRdb ran MiXCR on the 5' RACE reads. The table lists about 840,000 distinct CDR3 sequences, 25% to 30% of them singletons, with roughly 10% in the top ten. The same sample was also used in a study of T cells of mothers and their children. That report notes: Donors comprised a few healthy Caucasian mothers plus their six children. A slight, non-significant increase in overlap was found for related mother-child pairs relative to unrelated pairs.

The chain has TRBV5-1 and TRBJ2-7; D is unclear. Sequences were obtained from blood. The TCR comes from a woman between 35 and 50 years old in good health. CDR3: CATSRGISSYEQYF. The CDR3 DNA follows: TGCGCCACCAGTAGAGGCATAAGCTCCTACGAGCAGTACTTC.